This TCR beta chain is drawn from a study of T cells in Graves' hyperthyroidism and ophthalmopathy. Study overall: Specimen type is peripheral blood, collected at initial diagnosis prior to any treatment. General observations from the study: Most thyroid clonotypes with frequency above 0.001 were detected in blood. Researchers report that a 13 V-J model separated ophthalmopathy from stable hyperthyroidism.

Those patients with uncontrolled infection, other autoimmune disease, pregnancy or lactation were excluded. The CDR3 runs 11 residues. Germline CDR1 is MNHEY and CDR2 is SVGEGT. The germline V and J ends were trimmed by 0 bases and 9 bases, with 6 bases remaining between them. Authors of the study amplified TCR beta CDR3 regions from RNA transcripts. Initially, a first-round RT-PCR of the TCR CDR3 employed the HTBI primer set. TCRdb re-analysed the multiplex PCR reads in MiXCR, keeping a single row per CDR3 protein. The sample holds fewer than 400,000 distinct CDR3 sequences, 20% to 30% seen once. There are a few counts of this clonotype. Its antigen is currently unknown.

Sequenced: blood. The chain employs TRBV6-2 or TRBV6-3 and TRBJ2-7; D is unresolved. This TCR was sampled from a man in his forties or fifties with Graves' hyperthyroidism. Written as DNA, the CDR3 is TGTGCCAGCAGTTACTCGTCTCTGCAGTACTTC. It codes for CASSYSSLQYF.